These 6 T cell receptor beta chains came from one sample sequenced in a study of immune reconstitution after stem cell transplant in scleroderma. MiXCR, applied by TCRdb to the RT-PCR reads, yields one record per CDR3 protein. The sample holds 6,000 or so distinct CDR3 sequences, approximately 8.2% seen once. The sample was acquired before or after autologous hematopoietic stem cell transplantation (not recorded which). The source is a male donor with systemic sclerosis.

This clonotype was found a few times. The chain combines TRBV28 with TRBJ2-1; D is perhaps TRBD1 (5 bases). Per the germline V gene, CDR1 is MDHEN and CDR2 is SYDVKM. V was shortened by 3 bases and J by 9 bases, with 21 bases between the two germline ends. The CDR3 contains 16 residues. The CDR3 loop reads CASSFVDIGSGGEQFF. The CDR3 DNA follows: TGTGCCAGCAGTTTCGTGGACATCGGGTCGGGCGGTGAGCAGTTCTTC.

This rearrangement joins TRBV28 to TRBJ2-7; 8 positions agree with TRBD1. The CDR3 is 15 residues long. The V gene's germline CDR1 is MDHEN and CDR2 SYDVKM. Unmatched junction bases numbered 6, after V lost 2 bases and J lost 3 bases. The CDR3 sequence is CASSLGTGGDYEQYF. As DNA, the CDR3 is TGTGCCAGCAGTTTAGGGACAGGAGGGGACTACGAGCAGTACTTC.

This clonotype was detected a few times. V is TRBV19 and J is TRBJ2-7; no clear D. This CDR3 contains 12 residues. The V and J ends lost 6 bases and 3 bases respectively, with 9 bases between them. Looked up from germline, CDR1 is LNHDA and CDR2 is SQIVND (reference sequence). The chain's CDR3 is CASSDDGYEQYF. In DNA form, the CDR3 reads TGTGCCAGTAGCGATGACGGCTACGAGCAGTACTTC.

The rearrangement joins TRBV5-5 to TRBJ2-1; TRBD2 matches at 11 bases. V lost 2 bases and J lost 2; bases outside the gene matches: 9. Germline V CDR1 and CDR2: SGHKS, YYEKEE (reference sequence). The CDR3 consists of 18 residues. Here the CDR3 reads CASSLGTLAGGAYNEQFF. The CDR3 DNA reads TGTGCCAGCAGCTTAGGGACTCTAGCGGGAGGCGCCTACAATGAGCAGTTCTTC.

The sample holds a few counts of this clonotype. The chain has TRBV9 and TRBJ2-3; TRBD2 agrees at 10 bases. Germline V gives CDR1 SGDLS, CDR2 YYNGEE. The CDR3 covers 15 residues. V trimming: 6 bases; J trimming: 2 bases; junction bases outside the gene matches: 6. The CDR3 is CASNTGTSDTDTQYF. The CDR3 DNA reads as TGTGCCAGCAATACCGGGACTAGCGACACAGATACGCAGTATTTT.

About this clonotype: A clone one base away is much larger, so this may be a read error. The rearrangement joins TRBV20-1 to TRBJ1-5; D may be TRBD1 (5 bases). CDR3 length equals 12 residues. V was cut by 5 bases and J by 7 bases, with 12 bases left in between. In germline, CDR1 is DFQATT, CDR2 SNEGSKA (reference sequence). This chain's CDR3 is CSAGDREQPQHF. The CDR3 nucleotides read TGCAGTGCTGGCGACAGAGAACAGCCCCAGCATTTT.